The clone carrying this T cell receptor beta chain has more than one count but fewer than ten. Antigen unknown. TCRdb fed the 5' RACE reads into MiXCR, producing one record per CDR3 protein. The sample carries approximately 300,000 distinct CDR3 sequences, roughly 8% recorded once. The data were taken from a study of CD8 T cells in ankylosing spondylitis. CDR1 is MNHNS and CDR2 is SASEGT in the germline V gene. The J segment lost 3 bases and the V segment lost 6 bases, leaving 7 bases of the junction unmatched. The CDR3 is 15 residues long. General observations from the study: Seemingly distinctive of ankylosing spondylitis blood was a TCR beta motif formed by eight highly homologous variants. Prior literature has documented some motif variants in synovial fluid and blood from reactive arthritis. The clones that were linked to disease were reported to be significantly enriched in matched synovial fluid samples from ankylosing spondylitis patients. Disease-linked clones bore a CD8+ phenotype and were relatively rare in peripheral blood.

The clonotype comes from a male donor with ankylosing spondylitis. Source material: blood, either unsorted or a sorted T cell fraction (not recorded which). The chain carries TRBV6-1 and TRBJ1-4, with TRBD1 identical over 7 bases. CDR3 in DNA: TGTGCCAGCAGCCTGAACAGGGGAGCTAATGAAAAACTGTTTTTT. As protein: CASSLNRGANEKLFF.